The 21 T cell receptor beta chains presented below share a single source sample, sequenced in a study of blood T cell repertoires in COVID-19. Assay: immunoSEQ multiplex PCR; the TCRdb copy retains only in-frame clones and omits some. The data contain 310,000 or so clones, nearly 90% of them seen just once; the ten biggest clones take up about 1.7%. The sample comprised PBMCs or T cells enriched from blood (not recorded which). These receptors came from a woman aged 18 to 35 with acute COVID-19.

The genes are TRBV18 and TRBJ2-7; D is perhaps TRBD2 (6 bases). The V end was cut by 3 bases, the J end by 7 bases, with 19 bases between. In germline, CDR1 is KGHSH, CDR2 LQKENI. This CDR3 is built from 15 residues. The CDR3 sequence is CASSPKEGTRGEQYF. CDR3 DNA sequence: TGTGCCAGCTCACCCAAGGAGGGGACCCGCGGGGAGCAGTACTTC.

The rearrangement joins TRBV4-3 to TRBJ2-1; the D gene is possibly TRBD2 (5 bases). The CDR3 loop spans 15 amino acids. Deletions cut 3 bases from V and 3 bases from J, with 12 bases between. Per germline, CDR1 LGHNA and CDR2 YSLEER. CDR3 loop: CASSQGNGVYNEQFF. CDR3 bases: TGCGCCAGCAGCCAGGGTAACGGGGTCTACAATGAGCAGTTCTTC.

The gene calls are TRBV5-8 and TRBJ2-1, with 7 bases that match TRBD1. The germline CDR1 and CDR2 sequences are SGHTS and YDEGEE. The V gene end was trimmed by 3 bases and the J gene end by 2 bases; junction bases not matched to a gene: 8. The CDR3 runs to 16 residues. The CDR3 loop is CASSSGDRVAYNEQFF. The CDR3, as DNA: TGTGCCAGCAGCTCGGGCGACAGGGTAGCCTACAATGAGCAGTTCTTC.

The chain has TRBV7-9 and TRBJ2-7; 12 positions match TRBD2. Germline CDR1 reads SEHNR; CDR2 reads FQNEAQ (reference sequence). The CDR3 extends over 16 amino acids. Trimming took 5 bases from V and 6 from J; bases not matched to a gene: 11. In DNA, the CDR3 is TGTGCCAGCAGCCGGGAACTAGCGGGAGGCTTCGGCGAGCAGTACTTC. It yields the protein CASSRELAGGFGEQYF.

CDR3: CASSATGLSYNEQFF. CDR3 sequence (DNA): TGTGCCAGCAGCGCCACGGGACTTTCGTACAATGAGCAGTTCTTC. The chain is built from TRBV9 and TRBJ2-1; D may be TRBD2 (6 bases). This CDR3 region has 15 residues. V lost 3 bases and J lost 4, with 14 bases in between. Germline CDR1 and CDR2: SGDLS and YYNGEE.

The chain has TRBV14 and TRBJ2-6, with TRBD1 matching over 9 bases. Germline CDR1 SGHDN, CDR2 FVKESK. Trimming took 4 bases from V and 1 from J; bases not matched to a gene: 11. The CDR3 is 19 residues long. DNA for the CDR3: TGTGCCAGCAGCCCCTCCCGGGACAGGGTCTTGTCTGGGGCCAACGTCCTGACTTTC. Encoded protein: CASSPSRDRVLSGANVLTF.

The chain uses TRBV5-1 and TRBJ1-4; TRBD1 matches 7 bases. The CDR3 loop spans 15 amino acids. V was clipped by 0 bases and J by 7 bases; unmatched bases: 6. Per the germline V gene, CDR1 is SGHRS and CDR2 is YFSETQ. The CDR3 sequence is CASSLGQTGSEKLFF. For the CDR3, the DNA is TGCGCCAGCAGCTTGGGTCAGACAGGGTCTGAAAAACTGTTTTTT.

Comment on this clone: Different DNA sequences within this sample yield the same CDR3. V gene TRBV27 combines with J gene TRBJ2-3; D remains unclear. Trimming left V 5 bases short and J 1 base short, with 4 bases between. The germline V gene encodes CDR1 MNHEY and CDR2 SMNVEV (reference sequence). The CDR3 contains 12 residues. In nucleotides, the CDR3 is TGTGCCAGCAGTCCTGGCACAGATACGCAGTATTTT. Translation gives CASSPGTDTQYF.

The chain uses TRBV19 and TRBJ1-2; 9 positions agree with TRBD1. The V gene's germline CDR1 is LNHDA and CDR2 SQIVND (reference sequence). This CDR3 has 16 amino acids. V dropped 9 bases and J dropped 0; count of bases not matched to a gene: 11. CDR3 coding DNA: TGTGCCAGCGCGGACAGGGGTGATGGGGCTAACTATGGCTACACCTTC. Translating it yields CASADRGDGANYGYTF.

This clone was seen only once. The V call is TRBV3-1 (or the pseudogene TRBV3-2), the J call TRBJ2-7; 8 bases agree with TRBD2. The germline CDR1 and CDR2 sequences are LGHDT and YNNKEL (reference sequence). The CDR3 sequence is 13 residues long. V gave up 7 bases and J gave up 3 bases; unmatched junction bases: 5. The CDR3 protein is CASTQRGIYEQYF. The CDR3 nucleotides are TGTGCCAGCACCCAGCGGGGGATCTACGAGCAGTACTTC.

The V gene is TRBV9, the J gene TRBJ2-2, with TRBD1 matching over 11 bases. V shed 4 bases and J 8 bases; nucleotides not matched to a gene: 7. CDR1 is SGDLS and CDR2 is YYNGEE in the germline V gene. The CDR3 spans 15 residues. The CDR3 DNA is TGTGCCAGCAGCCCACGGACAGGGGGCGAGGGGGAGCTGTTTTTT. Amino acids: CASSPRTGGEGELFF.

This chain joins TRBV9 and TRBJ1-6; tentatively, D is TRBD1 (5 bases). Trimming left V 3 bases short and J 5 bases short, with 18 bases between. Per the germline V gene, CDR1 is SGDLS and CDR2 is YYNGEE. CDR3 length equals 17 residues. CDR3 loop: CASSAHRSHGDNSPLHF. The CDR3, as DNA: TGTGCCAGCAGCGCCCACAGGTCTCATGGGGATAATTCACCCCTCCACTTT.

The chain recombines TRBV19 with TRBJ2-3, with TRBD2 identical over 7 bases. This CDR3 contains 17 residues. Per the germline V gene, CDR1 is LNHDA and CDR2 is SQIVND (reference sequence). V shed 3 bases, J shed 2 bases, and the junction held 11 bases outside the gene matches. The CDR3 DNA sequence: TGTGCCAGTAGTATCGGGACTAACCGACCTTCCACAGATACGCAGTATTTT. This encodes CASSIGTNRPSTDTQYF.

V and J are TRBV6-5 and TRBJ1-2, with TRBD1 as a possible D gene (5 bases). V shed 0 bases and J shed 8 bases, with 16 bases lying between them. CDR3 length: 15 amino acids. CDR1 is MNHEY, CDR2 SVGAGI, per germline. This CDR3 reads CASSYSMAQGNGYTF. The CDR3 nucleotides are TGTGCCAGCAGTTACTCGATGGCTCAGGGTAACGGCTACACCTTC.

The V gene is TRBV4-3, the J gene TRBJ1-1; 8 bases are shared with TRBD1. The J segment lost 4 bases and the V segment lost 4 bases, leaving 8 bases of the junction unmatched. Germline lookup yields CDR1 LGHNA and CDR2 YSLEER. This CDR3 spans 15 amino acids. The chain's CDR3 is CASSLNRGLRTEAFF. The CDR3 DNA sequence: TGCGCCAGCAGCCTAAACAGGGGGTTGCGCACTGAAGCTTTCTTT.

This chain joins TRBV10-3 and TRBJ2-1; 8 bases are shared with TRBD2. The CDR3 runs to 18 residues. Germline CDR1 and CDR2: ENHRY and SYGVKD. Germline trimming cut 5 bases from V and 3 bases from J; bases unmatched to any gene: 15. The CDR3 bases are TGTGCCATCAGTTTGACTAGCGAAAGAGGGGGAGACTACAATGAGCAGTTCTTC. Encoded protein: CAISLTSERGGDYNEQFF.

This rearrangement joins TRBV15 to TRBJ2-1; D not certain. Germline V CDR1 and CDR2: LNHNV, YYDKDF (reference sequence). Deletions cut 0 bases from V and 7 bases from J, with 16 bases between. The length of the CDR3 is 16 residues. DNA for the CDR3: TGTGCCACCAGCAGAGATTTTTGGGTACAGCAGAATGAGCAGTTCTTC. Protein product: CATSRDFWVQQNEQFF. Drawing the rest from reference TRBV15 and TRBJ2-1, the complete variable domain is DAMVIQNPRYQVTQFGKPVTLSCSQTLNHNVMYWYQQKSSQAPKLLFHYYDKDFNNEADTPDNFQSRRPNTSFCFLDIRSPGLGDTAMYLCATSRDFWVQQNEQFFGPGTRLTVL.

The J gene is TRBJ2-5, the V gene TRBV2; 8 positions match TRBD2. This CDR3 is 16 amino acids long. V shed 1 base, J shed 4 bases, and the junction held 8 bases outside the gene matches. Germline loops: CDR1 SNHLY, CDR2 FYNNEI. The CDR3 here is CASSEEGGRQRETQYF. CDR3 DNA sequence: TGTGCCAGCAGTGAAGAAGGCGGGAGGCAGAGAGAGACCCAGTACTTC. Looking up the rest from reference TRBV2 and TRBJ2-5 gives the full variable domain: EPEVTQTPSHQVTQMGQEVILRCVPISNHLYFYWYRQILGQKVEFLVSFYNNEISEKSEIFDDQFSVERPDGSNFTLKIRSTKLEDSAMYFCASSEEGGRQRETQYFGPGTRLLVL.

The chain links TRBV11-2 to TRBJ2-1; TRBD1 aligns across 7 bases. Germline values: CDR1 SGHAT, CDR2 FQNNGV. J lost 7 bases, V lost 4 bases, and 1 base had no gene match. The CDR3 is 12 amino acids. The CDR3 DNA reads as TGTGCCAGCAGCTCCAGGGGGAATGAGCAGTTCTTC. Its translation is CASSSRGNEQFF.

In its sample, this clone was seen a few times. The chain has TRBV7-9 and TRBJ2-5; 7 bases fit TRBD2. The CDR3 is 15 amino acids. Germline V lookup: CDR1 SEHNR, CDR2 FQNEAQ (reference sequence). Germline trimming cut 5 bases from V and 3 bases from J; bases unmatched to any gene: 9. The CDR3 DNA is TGTGCCAGCAGCCAGGCGTCGAGCGGGAAAGAGACCCAGTACTTC. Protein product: CASSQASSGKETQYF.

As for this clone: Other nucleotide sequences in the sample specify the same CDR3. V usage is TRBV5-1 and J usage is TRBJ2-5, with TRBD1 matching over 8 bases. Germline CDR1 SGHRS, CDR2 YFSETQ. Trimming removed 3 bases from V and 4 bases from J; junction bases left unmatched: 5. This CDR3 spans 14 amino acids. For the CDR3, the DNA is TGCGCCAGCAGCTCCGGGACAGGTAGAGAGACCCAGTACTTC. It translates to CASSSGTGRETQYF. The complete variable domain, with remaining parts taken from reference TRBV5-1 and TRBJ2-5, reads KAGVTQTPRYLIKTRGQQVTLSCSPISGHRSVSWYQQTPGQGLQFLFEYFSETQRNKGNFPGRFSGRQFSNSRSEMNVSTLELGDSALYLCASSSGTGRETQYFGPGTRLLVL.